This section outlines one T cell receptor beta chain sequence together with its context. In its sample, this clone was seen a few times. Its specific antigen is unknown. No base-level quality is on record; no much larger clone is a single base apart. The treatment or condition label, as the study defines it: oral pan-JAK inhibitor, 5-10 mg twice daily. From alopecia areata patients, peripheral blood was collected along with lesional scalp punch biopsies. PBMCs were isolated by density centrifugation and stained for CD3, CD4 and CD8, after which CD4+ and CD8+ T cells were sorted on a FACSAria. This sample was included in a study of CD8+ T cells in alopecia areata (dated by TCRdb to between 2018 and 2020). Some background on the complete study: The treated patients took part in an open-label pilot trial in which moderate-to-severe alopecia areata was treated with oral tofacitinib at 5 to 10 mg twice daily. Patients received tofacitinib for 6 to 18 months and were then followed off drug for 6 months to check for delayed response and recurrence. TCRbeta CDR3 regions were amplified by immunoSEQ multiplex PCR with 35 Vbeta forward and 13 Jbeta reverse primers. To study T cell clonal expansion in alopecia areata, the researchers applied high-throughput TCRbeta sequencing to both the C3H/HeJ mouse model and human patients. RNA was extracted with the PAXgene miRNA kit for fixed scalp, the miRNeasy kit for PBMCs, and the RNeasy kit for mouse skin. The SALT score, which quantifies the percentage of affected scalp surface area, was used to measure disease severity in treated patients. Tofacitinib-treated patients had biopsies at baseline and at 4 and 24 weeks of treatment, with a later scalp biopsy in several patients. On the human side, TCRbeta sequencing was run on scalp tissue and on sorted CD4+ and CD8+ peripheral blood T cells from healthy controls and from alopecia areata patients with either patchy or totalis/universalis disease. Scalp clonality was compared across normal scalp (n=4), patchy alopecia areata scalp (n=8), and alopecia totalis/universalis scalp (n=8).

The library was prepared using the immunoSEQ multiplex PCR assay. For TCR sequencing, RNA was extracted from every sample and reverse transcribed into cDNA to serve as template. First-strand cDNA was synthesized using SuperScript III with a 2:1 mix of oligo-dT and random hexamers. A synthetic immune receptor repertoire was used to measure amplification bias, and any remaining bias was corrected computationally. The original methods were these. Raw reads were preprocessed to remove errors, and CDR3 was defined according to IMGT conventions as the region from the conserved cysteine to phenylalanine. Clonality was computed as 1 minus the Shannon entropy, with the entropy normalized by log2 of the number of productive unique TCRs. Scalp TCRbeta sequences were cross-referenced with sorted blood CD4 and CD8 repertoires so that the CD4 or CD8 identity of scalp clones could be inferred. Not all clones reach the TCRdb copy of this immuneACCESS table, which keeps in-frame sequences only. Checked studies attribute under half of the gap to unresolved V genes and leave the rest unexplained. The V and J calls and clone size are taken from that table; D and trimming were inferred from the DNA. The sample includes about 270,000 clones, with 50% to 75% observed a single time. The ten top clones hold about 0.93% of the sample.

What the study reported, not specific to this receptor: Scalp TCR repertoire analysis is complicated because resident alphabeta T cells in normal human skin are also sequenced, whereas mouse skin is dominated by gammadelta T cells. Lesional scalp, especially in alopecia totalis/universalis, showed higher clonality and more expanded CD8+ clones than normal scalp, suggesting antigenic drive. Shared TCR sequences between patients were less evident than in mice, which may be partly attributable to HLA diversity in the patient population. The treated cohort was small, with a single nonresponder, so links between baseline CD8+ expansion and response need larger studies. Many expanded lesional clones persisted in scalp and blood during tofacitinib treatment, which may partly explain relapse after stopping treatment. With tofacitinib, both scalp clonality and the number of expanded CD8+ clones among the top 100 scalp clones went down significantly.

The CDR1 and CDR2 encoded by the germline V gene are SGHRS and YFSETQ. After removal of 4 bases from V and 0 bases from J, the junction retains 2 bases not matched to a gene. The CDR3, from cysteine to phenylalanine, totals 14 residues. The entry retains the CDR3 DNA only, 42 bases that are in frame from base 1. The sequence was obtained from a human donor with alopecia areata. This sample comprised CD4+ T cells sorted from blood, obtained at roughly week 52, from a patient treated with tofacitinib. The chain employs TRBV5-1 and TRBJ1-1, with 8 central nucleotides matching TRBD1. CDR3 sequence: CASSLGQVNTEAFF. Here is the DNA: TGCGCCAGCAGCCTGGGACAGGTGAACACTGAAGCTTTCTTT. With all but the CDR3 taken from the reference TRBV5-1 and TRBJ1-1 genes, the full variable domain is: KAGVTQTPRYLIKTRGQQVTLSCSPISGHRSVSWYQQTPGQGLQFLFEYFSETQRNKGNFPGRFSGRQFSNSRSEMNVSTLELGDSALYLCASSLGQVNTEAFFGQGTRLTVV.